The 20 T cell receptor beta chains below were found in one sample sequenced in a study of blood T cell repertoires in COVID-19. The assay was immunoSEQ multiplex PCR, and TCRdb's table has in-frame clones only and misses some. The data hold over 450,000 clones, with roughly 89% observed a single time. The source material was peripheral blood. The origin of the receptors is a man between 18 and 29 years old with COVID-19, enrolled during active disease.

As DNA, the CDR3 is TGTGCCAGTACCACCGCCTCTGGGCCCAGGGGAAACACCATATATTTT. It specifies CASTTASGPRGNTIYF. The chain links TRBV19 to TRBJ1-3, with D uncertain. Germline-derived CDR1 and CDR2 are LNHDA and SQIVND (reference sequence). V lost 7 bases to trimming and J lost 4 bases, with 20 bases between them. The CDR3 length is 16 residues.

Here the CDR3 DNA reads TGTGCCAGCAGCCAAGGGGTAGGAGCTGGCGAGCAGTACTTC. This codes for CASSQGVGAGEQYF. The chain links TRBV3-1 (or the pseudogene TRBV3-2) to TRBJ2-7; D unclear. Germline assignment: CDR1 LGHDT and CDR2 YNNKEL (reference sequence). V lost 1 base and J lost 6, with 13 bases in between. The length of the CDR3 is 14 residues.

The CDR3 bases are TGCGCCAGCAGCTTGGCAGTAGCGAGCTCCTACAATGAGCAGTTCTTC. Protein product: CASSLAVASSYNEQFF. V gene TRBV5-1 combines with J gene TRBJ2-1, with a weak D call TRBD2 (5 bases). The germline V gene encodes CDR1 SGHRS and CDR2 YFSETQ. Trimming pared 0 bases from V and 0 bases from J, leaving 10 bases between. The CDR3 is 16 amino acids.

V gene TRBV27 combines with J gene TRBJ1-1; TRBD1 is a possible D gene (5 bases). V shed 2 bases and J shed 1 base, with 11 bases lying between them. The germline CDR1 and CDR2 sequences are MNHEY and SMNVEV (reference sequence). The CDR3 covers 15 residues. The chain's CDR3 is CASSLGAGANTEAFF. For the CDR3, the DNA is TGTGCCAGCAGTTTAGGGGCGGGAGCGAACACTGAAGCTTTCTTT.

This rearrangement joins TRBV29-1 to TRBJ2-6, with D uncertain. Trimming took off 1 base at V and 0 bases at J, with 4 bases between the two ends. CDR1 and CDR2 (germline): SQVTM, ANQGSEA. The CDR3 is made up of 14 amino acids. The CDR3, as DNA: TGCAGCGTTGAAGGCGGCTCTGGGGCCAACGTCCTGACTTTC. Translating gives CSVEGGSGANVLTF.

The CDR3 DNA follows: TGCGCCAGTAAAAACGGGGTAGCAACTAATGAAAAACTGTTTTTT. Amino acids: CASKNGVATNEKLFF. The chain uses TRBV5-1 and TRBJ1-4; D gene uncertain. Germline values: CDR1 SGHRS, CDR2 YFSETQ. The length of the CDR3 is 15 residues. V shed 8 bases and J shed 0 bases, with 14 bases lying between them.

The V call is TRBV6-5, the J call TRBJ2-5; TRBD1 might be the D (6 bases). The germline CDR1 and CDR2 sequences are MNHEY and SVGAGI. V was pared by 6 bases and J by 5 bases, with 10 bases between. This CDR3 is 12 amino acids long. The CDR3 sequence is CASSPRGETQYF. In DNA, the CDR3 is TGTGCCAGCAGCCCAAGGGGGGAGACCCAGTACTTC.

This clone came up once. The V call is TRBV11-3, the J call TRBJ1-1; TRBD1 is a possible D gene (5 bases). Germline V CDR1 and CDR2: SGHNT, YENEEA. The V and J ends lost 8 bases and 1 base respectively, with 14 bases between them. The CDR3 runs 14 residues. This chain's CDR3 is CASSLRGPNTEAFF. CDR3 nucleotide sequence: TGTGCCAGCTCCCTTAGGGGCCCGAACACTGAAGCTTTCTTT.

V usage is TRBV12-5 and J usage is TRBJ2-7, with TRBD1 matching 7 bases. Germline CDR1 is LGHNT and CDR2 is FRNRAP. V trimming: 7 bases; J trimming: 4 bases; junction bases outside the gene matches: 16. This CDR3 contains 16 residues. The CDR3, as DNA: TGTGCTAGTGCCACCAGACAGGGCTTGGCTTCTTACGAGCAGTACTTC. Its translation: CASATRQGLASYEQYF.

V is TRBV19 and J is TRBJ1-5, with D unresolved. CDR1 and CDR2 (germline): LNHDA, SQIVND (reference sequence). The germline V and J ends were trimmed by 3 bases and 7 bases, with 16 bases remaining between them. The CDR3 runs to 15 residues. In DNA form, the CDR3 reads TGTGCCAGTAGTATCGGTGCGGGTTTTCTACAGCCCCAGCATTTT. Its translation is CASSIGAGFLQPQHF.

The gene calls are TRBV4-1 and TRBJ1-5; D gene unclear. The CDR3 extends over 15 amino acids. V lost 1 base and J lost 0, with 7 bases in between. Germline lookup yields CDR1 MGHRA and CDR2 YSYEKL. DNA of the CDR3: TGCGCCAGCAGCCAAGTTCAGGATAGCAATCAGCCCCAGCATTTT. Protein: CASSQVQDSNQPQHF.

Notes on this clone: A much larger clone differs from this one at a single base, so this may be a read error. The gene calls are TRBV6-1 and TRBJ2-5, with 12 bases lining up with TRBD2. The germline CDR1 and CDR2 sequences are MNHNS and SASEGT. The CDR3 extends over 15 amino acids. V lost 2 bases and J lost 4; bases outside the gene matches: 2. The CDR3 is CASSELAGGPETQYF. As DNA, the CDR3 is TGTGCCAGCAGTGAACTAGCGGGGGGGCCAGAGACCCAGTACTTC.

V gene TRBV19 combines with J gene TRBJ1-1; 8 nucleotides agree with TRBD1. Germline trimming cut 1 base from V and 4 bases from J; bases unmatched to any gene: 5. Germline assignment: CDR1 LNHDA and CDR2 SQIVND (reference sequence). This CDR3 region has 15 residues. CDR3 region: CASSIVQGVGTEAFF. The CDR3 DNA reads as TGTGCCAGTAGTATAGTACAGGGGGTGGGCACTGAAGCTTTCTTT.

This chain links TRBV19 with TRBJ1-1, with D possibly TRBD1 on 5 matching bases. Deletions cut 7 bases from V and 1 base from J, with 13 bases between. Germline V lookup: CDR1 LNHDA, CDR2 SQIVND (reference sequence). This CDR3 spans 14 amino acids. The CDR3 loop reads CASTMGQQNTEAFF. DNA for the CDR3: TGTGCCAGTACTATGGGGCAGCAGAACACTGAAGCTTTCTTT. Based on the CDR3 plus reference TRBV19 and TRBJ1-1, the full variable domain is DGGITQSPKYLFRKEGQNVTLSCEQNLNHDAMYWYRQDPGQGLRLIYYSQIVNDFQKGDIAEGYSVSREKKESFPLTVTSAQKNPTAFYLCASTMGQQNTEAFFGQGTRLTVV.

The rearrangement uses TRBV6-9 and TRBJ1-2; D is possibly TRBD1 (6 bases). CDR3 length: 14 residues. Trimming stripped 1 base from V and 8 bases from J, with 14 bases between. Germline V gene lookup returns CDR1 MNHGY and CDR2 SVAAGI. DNA of the CDR3: TGTGCCAGCAGTTATTGGGGCAGGGGAGAGGGCTACACCTTC. Translated: CASSYWGRGEGYTF.

Only one count was recorded for this clone. The chain uses TRBV4-1 and TRBJ2-2; D possibly corresponds to TRBD1 (6 bases). The length of the CDR3 is 14 residues. Trimming pared 4 bases from V and 6 bases from J, leaving 12 bases between. The germline V gene encodes CDR1 MGHRA and CDR2 YSYEKL. CDR3 DNA sequence: TGCGCCAGCAGCCCCACTGCAGGGGCCGGGGAGCTGTTTTTT. Translated: CASSPTAGAGELFF.

This clone has just a few counts. J is TRBJ2-7 and V is TRBV19; 10 nucleotides match TRBD1. Germline values: CDR1 LNHDA, CDR2 SQIVND (reference sequence). CDR3 size: 14 residues. V lost 4 bases, J lost 3 bases, and 3 bases stayed unmatched. CDR3 coding DNA: TGTGCCAGTAGTACCGGGACAGGGGACTACGAGCAGTACTTC. Its translation: CASSTGTGDYEQYF.

CDR3 residues: CATSRGGGALSNEKLFF. The CDR3 DNA sequence: TGTGCCACCAGCAGAGGAGGCGGGGCACTTTCTAATGAAAAACTGTTTTTT. V gene TRBV15 combines with J gene TRBJ1-4; tentative D call: TRBD1 (5 bases). V dropped 1 base and J dropped 3 bases, with 15 bases sitting between them. This CDR3 contains 17 residues. Looked up from germline, CDR1 is LNHNV and CDR2 is YYDKDF (reference sequence). The variable domain in full, completed from reference TRBV15 and TRBJ1-4, reads DAMVIQNPRYQVTQFGKPVTLSCSQTLNHNVMYWYQQKSSQAPKLLFHYYDKDFNNEADTPDNFQSRRPNTSFCFLDIRSPGLGDTAMYLCATSRGGGALSNEKLFFGSGTQLSVL.

The CDR3 region has the DNA TGTGCCAGCAACCCTGGTGACAGGGGACTCGAGCAGTACTTC. Its translation is CASNPGDRGLEQYF. The chain employs TRBV27 and TRBJ2-7; the match to TRBD1 covers 8 bases. Germline CDR1 MNHEY, CDR2 SMNVEV (reference sequence). V trimming: 7 bases; J trimming: 6 bases; junction bases outside the gene matches: 11. CDR3 size: 14 residues.

The chain combines TRBV19 with TRBJ1-1; a weak D match, TRBD1 (5 bases). The CDR3 sequence is 14 residues long. CDR1 and CDR2 (germline): LNHDA, SQIVND (reference sequence). V dropped 3 bases and J dropped 5 bases, with 13 bases sitting between them. The CDR3 sequence: CASSISGEGTEAFF. CDR3 in DNA: TGTGCCAGTAGTATCTCCGGGGAGGGGACTGAAGCTTTCTTT.